The clone carrying this TCR beta chain occurred many times. Antigen specificity is unknown. TCRdb re-analysed the RT-PCR reads in MiXCR, keeping a single row per CDR3 protein. The repertoire includes approximately 160,000 distinct CDR3 sequences, about 10% of them detected once, and around 40% sits in the top ten. Trimming shortened V by 4 bases and J by 1 base, and 16 bases separated the two germline ends. Germline V lookup: CDR1 MDHEN, CDR2 SYDVKM. The CDR3 sequence is 16 residues long. This sample was taken from a study of response to subunit inactivated influenza vaccine. Study outcomes and limitations: That few new T cells are recruited by each seasonal influenza vaccination was the authors' suggestion.

The chain links TRBV28 to TRBJ2-5; TRBD1 might be the D (6 bases). The receptor comes from a man aged 50 to 75 who received an inactivated influenza vaccine. Sequenced here: CD8+ T cells sorted from PBMCs, sampled around 25 months after vaccination. In nucleotides, the CDR3 is TGTGCCAGCAGTTCGTTCATAGGACAGACCCAAGAGACCCAGTACTTC. It translates to CASSSFIGQTQETQYF.